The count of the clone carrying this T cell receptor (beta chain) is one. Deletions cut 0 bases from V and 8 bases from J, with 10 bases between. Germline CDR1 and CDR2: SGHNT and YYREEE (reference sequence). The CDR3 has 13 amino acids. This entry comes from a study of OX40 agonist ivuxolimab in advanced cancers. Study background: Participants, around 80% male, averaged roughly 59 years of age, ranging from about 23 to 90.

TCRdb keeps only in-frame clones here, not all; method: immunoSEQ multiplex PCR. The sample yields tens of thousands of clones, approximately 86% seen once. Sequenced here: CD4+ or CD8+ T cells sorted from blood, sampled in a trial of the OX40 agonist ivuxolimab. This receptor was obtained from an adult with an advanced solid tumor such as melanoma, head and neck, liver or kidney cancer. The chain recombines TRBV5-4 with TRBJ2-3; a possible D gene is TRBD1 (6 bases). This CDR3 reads CASSLEGERTQYF. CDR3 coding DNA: TGTGCCAGCAGCTTGGAGGGGGAGCGTACGCAGTATTTT.